These 29 T cell receptor beta chains originate from one sample sequenced in a study of cytomegalovirus exposure and HLA in healthy donors. The data were produced by immunoSEQ multiplex PCR, yet TCRdb's version contains in-frame clones alone and is incomplete. The repertoire consists of some 250,000 clones, with around 87% occurring once and the leading ten covering about 0.36%. Sequencing was done on a sample of PBMCs. Receptors originate from a woman between 18 and 30 years old in good health and CMV-seronegative.

V usage is TRBV18 and J usage is TRBJ1-2; D gene ambiguous. This CDR3 has 14 amino acids. CDR1 and CDR2 from the germline V gene are KGHSH and LQKENI. V was clipped by 3 bases and J by 3 bases, with 11 bases between them. For the CDR3, the DNA is TGTGCCAGCTCACCGTGGGAGGGTGACTATGGCTACACCTTC. This translates into CASSPWEGDYGYTF. Drawing the rest from reference TRBV18 and TRBJ1-2, the complete variable domain is NAGVMQNPRHLVRRRGQEARLRCSPMKGHSHVYWYRQLPEEGLKFMVYLQKENIIDESGMPKERFSAEFPKEGPSILRIQQVVRGDSAAYFCASSPWEGDYGYTFGSGTRLTVV.

The chain is built from TRBV10-1 and TRBJ1-4; D perhaps matches TRBD1 (5 bases). The V gene's germline CDR1 is WNHNN and CDR2 SYGVQD (reference sequence). CDR3 size: 13 residues. V lost 4 bases and J lost 4, with 7 bases in between. The CDR3 reads CASSGDFNEKLFF. In nucleotides, the CDR3 is TGCGCCAGCAGTGGGGACTTTAATGAAAAACTGTTTTTT.

This clone has a single count. This sequence joins TRBV5-4 and TRBJ2-3; tentatively, D is TRBD1 (6 bases). This CDR3 has 17 residues. Between the trimmed V and J ends, which lost 1 base and 4 bases, there was a span of 19 bases. Per germline, CDR1 SGHNT and CDR2 YYREEE (reference sequence). CDR3 region: CASSLRAGAISPDTQYF. CDR3 coding DNA: TGTGCCAGCAGCTTGAGGGCAGGGGCAATTTCACCAGATACGCAGTATTTT.

The CDR3 reads CASSQRTGGNQPQHF. Here the CDR3 DNA reads TGCGCCAGCAGCCAACGGACAGGGGGAAATCAGCCCCAGCATTTT. The chain couples TRBV4-1 to TRBJ1-5; 10 positions match TRBD1. With 2 bases clipped from V and 4 bases from J, the junction kept 2 bases outside the gene matches. Per the germline V gene, CDR1 is MGHRA and CDR2 is YSYEKL. The CDR3 totals 15 residues.

J is TRBJ2-3 and V is TRBV9; unclear D gene. CDR1 is SGDLS, CDR2 YYNGEE, per germline. The V and J ends lost 0 bases and 1 base respectively, with 9 bases between them. The CDR3 has 15 residues. CDR3 sequence reads: CASSVELLGTDTQYF. The CDR3 DNA reads TGTGCCAGCAGCGTAGAGCTGCTCGGCACAGATACGCAGTATTTT.

This clone is a singleton in its sample. CDR3 coding DNA: TGTGCCAGCTCACCCCTGACAGGGGGGAGCACTGAAGCTTTCTTT. Translating it yields CASSPLTGGSTEAFF. This chain uses TRBV18 with TRBJ1-1; 9 bases line up with TRBD1. With 3 bases clipped from V and 4 bases from J, the junction kept 6 bases outside the gene matches. In germline, CDR1 is KGHSH, CDR2 LQKENI. This CDR3 spans 15 amino acids. Variable domain in full (rest from reference TRBV18 and TRBJ1-1): NAGVMQNPRHLVRRRGQEARLRCSPMKGHSHVYWYRQLPEEGLKFMVYLQKENIIDESGMPKERFSAEFPKEGPSILRIQQVVRGDSAAYFCASSPLTGGSTEAFFGQGTRLTVV.

The chain employs TRBV7-9 and TRBJ1-4; a possible D gene is TRBD1 (5 bases). Trimming removed 8 bases from V and 5 bases from J, with 9 bases in between. Germline-derived CDR1 and CDR2 are SEHNR and FQNEAQ (reference sequence). The CDR3 loop spans 12 amino acids. The CDR3 spells CASQQENEKLFF. The CDR3 DNA sequence: TGTGCCAGCCAACAGGAGAATGAAAAACTGTTTTTT.

With respect to this clone: Other DNA sequences in the sample encode the same CDR3. The gene calls are TRBV20-1 and TRBJ2-3; D unclear. V was trimmed by 6 bases and J by 3 bases, leaving 4 bases between them. Germline values: CDR1 DFQATT, CDR2 SNEGSKA (reference sequence). This CDR3 has 10 amino acids. The chain's CDR3 is CSALTDTQYF. CDR3 DNA sequence: TGCAGTGCACTAACAGATACGCAGTATTTT.

This clone was counted once. The chain uses TRBV4-2 and TRBJ2-2; D is ambiguous. The CDR3 is made up of 16 amino acids. In germline, CDR1 is LGHNA, CDR2 YNFKEQ. V shed 1 base and J shed 0 bases, with 9 bases lying between them. The CDR3 reads CASSQVGRTNTGELFF. CDR3 DNA sequence: TGTGCCAGCAGCCAAGTGGGCAGGACGAACACCGGGGAGCTGTTTTTT.

The chain combines TRBV5-5 with TRBJ2-7, with D possibly being TRBD1 (5 bases). With 3 bases removed from V and 3 bases from J, the gap between germline ends came to 10 bases. Germline CDR1 is SGHKS and CDR2 is YYEKEE (reference sequence). CDR3 length equals 13 residues. The CDR3 loop reads CASSSGHHYEQYV. CDR3 coding DNA: TGTGCCAGCAGCTCCGGACACCACTACGAGCAGTACGTC.

This clone appeared a few times. This chain uses TRBV18 with TRBJ2-7; 9 nucleotides match TRBD1. CDR3 length: 14 residues. CDR1 and CDR2 (germline): KGHSH, LQKENI. J was trimmed by 6 bases and V by 3 bases; bases with no gene match: 6. The CDR3 loop is CASSPGQGVSEQYF. The CDR3 coding sequence is TGTGCCAGCTCACCGGGACAGGGCGTTAGCGAGCAGTACTTC.

The gene calls are TRBV15 and TRBJ2-7; 7 bases map to TRBD2. The junction had 5 bases not matched to a gene; V was cut back by 0 bases and J by 3 bases. Germline lookup yields CDR1 LNHNV and CDR2 YYDKDF (reference sequence). The CDR3 runs to 15 residues. In DNA form, the CDR3 reads TGTGCCACCAGCAGAGATAGAGGGGAGGGCTACGAGCAGTACGTC. Residues: CATSRDRGEGYEQYV.

V is TRBV6-5 and J is TRBJ2-7, with D perhaps TRBD1 (7 bases). There are 15 residues in the CDR3. Germline-derived CDR1 and CDR2 are MNHEY and SVGAGI. The V end was cut by 0 bases, the J end by 2 bases, with 11 bases between. In nucleotides, the CDR3 is TGTGCCAGCAGTTACTCGCGGAGGGGGCCCTACGAGCAGTACTTC. This encodes CASSYSRRGPYEQYF.

V gene TRBV5-4 combines with J gene TRBJ2-1; tentative D call: TRBD1 (6 bases). This CDR3 comprises 14 residues. The ends were cut back, 2 bases at V and 5 bases at J, with 11 bases in the middle. Germline CDR1 reads SGHNT; CDR2 reads YYREEE (reference sequence). CDR3 residues: CASSLQGWDNEQFF. In nucleotides, the CDR3 is TGTGCCAGCAGCTTACAGGGATGGGACAATGAGCAGTTCTTC.

J is TRBJ1-3 and V is TRBV19; unclear D gene. CDR1 is LNHDA and CDR2 is SQIVND in the germline V gene (reference sequence). This CDR3 has 15 amino acids. V was pared by 7 bases and J by 6 bases, with 19 bases between. CDR3 DNA: TGTGCCAGTACCTCGCCTTCGGGAGGTCCAAACACCATATATTTT. The encoded protein is CASTSPSGGPNTIYF.

The genes are TRBV4-1 and TRBJ2-1, with 11 bases that match TRBD2. CDR3 length: 15 amino acids. The V gene end was trimmed by 2 bases and the J gene end by 4 bases; junction bases not matched to a gene: 1. Germline CDR1 MGHRA, CDR2 YSYEKL. This CDR3 is CASSQLAGGYNEQFF. For the CDR3, the DNA is TGCGCCAGCAGCCAACTAGCGGGGGGTTACAATGAGCAGTTCTTC.

This clone was detected only once. The chain links TRBV7-2 to TRBJ1-6; perhaps TRBD1 as D (5 bases). Germline loops: CDR1 SGHTA, CDR2 FQGNSA. The CDR3 length is 13 residues. V was trimmed by 5 bases and J by 7 bases, leaving 9 bases between them. DNA for the CDR3: TGTGCCAGCAGCCGACAGTGGAATTCACCCCTCCACTTT. Encoded protein: CASSRQWNSPLHF.

J is TRBJ1-5 and V is TRBV2, with TRBD1 matching over 9 bases. Germline loops: CDR1 SNHLY, CDR2 FYNNEI. The CDR3 runs to 14 residues. V was clipped by 7 bases and J by 7 bases; unmatched bases: 8. DNA for the CDR3: TGTGCCAGCAATTTGGACAGGGGAGACCAGCCCCAGCATTTT. It translates to CASNLDRGDQPQHF.

The V gene is TRBV28, the J gene TRBJ2-7; 9 bases line up with TRBD2. This CDR3 is built from 16 residues. From germline, CDR1 is MDHEN and CDR2 SYDVKM. V dropped 6 bases and J dropped 7; count of bases not matched to a gene: 16. In nucleotides, the CDR3 is TGTGCCAGCAGCTTGGCCCTGGTCCTAGCGGGGAATGAGCAGTACTTC. As protein: CASSLALVLAGNEQYF.

The genes are TRBV7-8 and TRBJ2-7; possibly TRBD2 for D (7 bases). V lost 5 bases, J lost 6 bases, and 11 bases lay in between. The CDR3 covers 12 residues. Germline V gives CDR1 SGHVS, CDR2 FQNEAQ. CDR3 sequence reads: CASSGGATEQYF. The DNA of the CDR3 is TGTGCCAGCAGCGGGGGGGCAACCGAGCAGTACTTC. Supplemented by reference TRBV7-8 and TRBJ2-7, the full variable domain reads GAGVSQSPRYKVAKRGQDVALRCDPISGHVSLFWYQQALGQGPEFLTYFQNEAQLDKSGLPSDRFFAERPEGSVSTLKIQRTQQEDSAVYLCASSGGATEQYFGPGTRLTVT.

The chain uses TRBV15 and TRBJ2-7; maybe TRBD1 (5 bases). Trimming took 3 bases from V and 9 from J, leaving 12 bases between them. The V gene's germline CDR1 is LNHNV and CDR2 YYDKDF (reference sequence). The CDR3 covers 12 residues. CDR3 bases: TGTGCCACCAGCAGCTCCGACAGAAGGCAGTACTTC. Amino acid sequence: CATSSSDRRQYF.

This chain connects TRBV15 to TRBJ2-2, with D tentatively TRBD2 (6 bases). V lost 0 bases to trimming and J lost 7 bases, with 12 bases between them. Germline V CDR1 and CDR2: LNHNV, YYDKDF (reference sequence). The CDR3 has 15 residues. The CDR3 region has the DNA TGTGCCACCAGCAGAGACCGGAGGGGTGTCGGGGAGCTGTTTTTT. Translated, it gives CATSRDRRGVGELFF.

This chain links TRBV28 with TRBJ1-5, with D possibly TRBD1 on 6 matching bases. The CDR3 has 14 residues. Deletions cut 4 bases from V and 3 bases from J, with 10 bases between. The germline V gene has CDR1 MDHEN and CDR2 SYDVKM. CDR3 coding DNA: TGTGCCAGCAGTTCTGACAGGCCCAATCAGCCCCAGCATTTT. Protein: CASSSDRPNQPQHF.

The chain uses TRBV15 and TRBJ2-1, with D possibly TRBD2 on 5 matching bases. V gave up 1 base and J gave up 9 bases, with 13 bases separating them. The CDR3 has 14 amino acids. CDR1 LNHNV and CDR2 YYDKDF come from the germline V gene (reference sequence). Written as DNA, the CDR3 is TGTGCCACCAGCAGAGGGACCGAGGGCACTGAGCAGTTCTTC. Protein sequence: CATSRGTEGTEQFF. The whole variable domain, remainder taken from reference TRBV15 and TRBJ2-1, is DAMVIQNPRYQVTQFGKPVTLSCSQTLNHNVMYWYQQKSSQAPKLLFHYYDKDFNNEADTPDNFQSRRPNTSFCFLDIRSPGLGDTAMYLCATSRGTEGTEQFFGPGTRLTVL.

This chain links TRBV19 with TRBJ2-5, with D possibly TRBD2 on 5 matching bases. Looked up from germline, CDR1 is LNHDA and CDR2 is SQIVND (reference sequence). The CDR3 loop spans 12 amino acids. Trimming pared 0 bases from V and 7 bases from J, leaving 6 bases between. CDR3 protein: CASSIDRGTQYF. The CDR3 DNA reads TGTGCCAGTAGTATAGATCGGGGGACCCAGTACTTC.

This rearrangement joins TRBV6-6 to TRBJ1-2; D is perhaps TRBD1 (6 bases). The CDR3 is made up of 16 amino acids. The V end was cut by 7 bases, the J end by 0 bases, with 18 bases between. CDR1 is MNHNY and CDR2 is SVGAGI in the germline V gene (reference sequence). CDR3 nucleotide sequence: TGTGCCAGCACCCAACACCGGACAGCTCCTAACTATGGCTACACCTTC. This sequence encodes CASTQHRTAPNYGYTF.

The chain is built from TRBV5-8 and TRBJ2-3, with a weak D call TRBD2 (6 bases). CDR3 length: 18 residues. Germline V CDR1 and CDR2: SGHTS, YDEGEE. Trimming shortened V by 2 bases and J by 4 bases, and 23 bases separated the two germline ends. The CDR3 DNA reads as TGTGCCAGCAGCTTCGGCGGGCGGGGTCCCCAGTATGCAGATACGCAGTATTTT. It translates to CASSFGGRGPQYADTQYF. The full variable domain, rest sourced from reference TRBV5-8 and TRBJ2-3, is EAGVTQSPTHLIKTRGQQATLRCSPISGHTSVYWYQQALGLGLQFLLWYDEGEERNRGNFPPRFSGRQFPNYSSELNVNALELEDSALYLCASSFGGRGPQYADTQYFGPGTRLTVL.

CDR3 sequence (DNA): TGTGCCAGCAGTGCAGTGTTCTCTGGAAACACCATATATTTT. Protein sequence: CASSAVFSGNTIYF. The chain recombines TRBV28 with TRBJ1-3; D remains ambiguous. Germline V lookup: CDR1 MDHEN, CDR2 SYDVKM. The CDR3 runs to 14 residues. V lost 5 bases and J lost 0, with 8 bases in between.

V is TRBV4-1 and J is TRBJ1-6; 9 nucleotides agree with TRBD1. The CDR3 spans 20 residues. Trimming removed 2 bases from V and 0 bases from J; junction bases left unmatched: 11. Per the germline V gene, CDR1 is MGHRA and CDR2 is YSYEKL. CDR3 sequence: CASSQLWDRDYSSYNSPLHF. As DNA, the CDR3 is TGCGCCAGCAGCCAACTCTGGGACAGGGACTACAGCTCCTATAATTCACCCCTCCACTTT.